The clone carrying this T cell receptor (beta chain) came up many times. CDR3 length: 16 amino acids. The V gene's germline CDR1 is SGHRS and CDR2 YFSETQ. The V and J ends lost 4 bases and 1 base, in that order; junction bases with no gene match: 7. The data are from a study of T-cell reconstitution after alpha-beta-depleted transplantation in children. The authors prepared the TCRbeta library with unique molecular identifiers. From the PCR reads, TCRdb called clonotypes with MiXCR, one entry per CDR3 protein. There are about 230,000 distinct CDR3 sequences in the sample; 11% occur only once, and roughly 27% lies in the top ten.

This specimen was PBMCs, taken before TCRalphabeta/CD19-depleted stem cell transplant. J is TRBJ2-5 and V is TRBV5-1, with TRBD2 matching 10 bases. This receptor was taken from a child under three years old with acute myeloid leukemia, due to receive a stem cell transplant. CDR3 coding DNA: TGCGCCAGCAGCCAGAGGGTAGCGGGAGGCCAAGAGACCCAGTACTTC. This gives the protein CASSQRVAGGQETQYF.